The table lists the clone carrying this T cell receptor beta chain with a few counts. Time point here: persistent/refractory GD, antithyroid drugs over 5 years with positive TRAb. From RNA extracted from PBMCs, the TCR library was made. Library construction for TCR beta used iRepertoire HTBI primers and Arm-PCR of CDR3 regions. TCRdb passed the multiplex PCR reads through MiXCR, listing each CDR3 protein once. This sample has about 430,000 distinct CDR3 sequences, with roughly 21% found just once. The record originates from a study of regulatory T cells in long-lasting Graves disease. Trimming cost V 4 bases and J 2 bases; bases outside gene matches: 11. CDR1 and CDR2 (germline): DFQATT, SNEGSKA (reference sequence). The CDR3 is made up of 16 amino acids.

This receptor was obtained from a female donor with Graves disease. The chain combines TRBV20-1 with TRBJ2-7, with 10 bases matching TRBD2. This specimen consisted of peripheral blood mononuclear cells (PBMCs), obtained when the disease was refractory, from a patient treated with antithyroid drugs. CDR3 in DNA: TGCAGTGCTACCCAGCATAGCGGGAGGTCCCCCTACGAGCAGTACTTC. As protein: CSATQHSGRSPYEQYF.